This T cell receptor beta chain was captured by sequencing in a study of PD-1 blockade in classical Hodgkin lymphoma. The sample holds one count of this clone. The target antigen is unknown. General study points: Baseline TCR diversity was reportedly lower in newly diagnosed patients than healthy donors.

Regarding time point: cycle 4 day 1 (C4D1), after more than five weeks of nivolumab. All trial patients relapsed after autologous stem cell transplantation. Out of thawed PBMCs, magnetic negative selection purified CD4+ T cells. V shed 10 bases and J shed 2 bases, with 17 bases lying between them. The CDR3 has 14 amino acids. Germline values: CDR1 ENHRY, CDR2 SYGVKD. The method was immunoSEQ multiplex PCR; TCRdb's version includes in-frame clones alone and lacks a portion of them. The sample shows fewer than 30,000 clones, under 80% of them seen only once. Here the sequenced sample was CD4+ T cells from blood, taken before the fourth cycle of nivolumab. The rearrangement joins TRBV10-3 to TRBJ1-1; maybe TRBD1 (6 bases). The sequence derives from a human donor with classical Hodgkin lymphoma. The CDR3 nucleotides read TGTGCCAGCGCCTACAGGGAACTAAACACTGAAGCTTTCTTT. This gives the protein CASAYRELNTEAFF.